Listed here are 21 T cell receptor beta chains from one sample, sequenced in a study of blood T cell repertoires in COVID-19. TCRdb keeps only in-frame clones here, not all; method: immunoSEQ multiplex PCR. The sample contains about 210,000 clones, almost 85% of which appear only once. Sequencing was done on a sample of peripheral blood. The receptors here all came from a woman in her thirties or forties with acute or convalescent COVID-19.

The chain couples TRBV27 to TRBJ2-1; a possible D gene is TRBD2 (7 bases). In germline, CDR1 is MNHEY, CDR2 SMNVEV (reference sequence). This CDR3 spans 14 amino acids. Trimming pared 10 bases from V and 5 bases from J, leaving 18 bases between. CDR3 nucleotide sequence: TGTGCCACCGCCGGCGGGGGCGGGCACAATGAGCAGTTCTTC. Translating it yields CATAGGGGHNEQFF.

The chain has TRBV5-1 and TRBJ2-1; 10 nucleotides agree with TRBD1. Germline CDR1 is SGHRS and CDR2 is YFSETQ. Trimming at V came to 3 bases and at J to 2 bases, leaving 2 bases not matched to a gene. The length of the CDR3 is 15 residues. CDR3 bases: TGCGCCAGCAGCTCCGGACAGGGGGCCTACAATGAGCAGTTCTTC. It yields the protein CASSSGQGAYNEQFF.

The CDR3: CAISESGTGYEQYF. As DNA, the CDR3 is TGTGCCATCAGTGAGTCCGGGACAGGGTACGAGCAGTACTTC. V gene TRBV10-3 combines with J gene TRBJ2-7; 9 bases align to TRBD1. The CDR3 totals 14 residues. Trimming at V came to 0 bases and at J to 4 bases, leaving 1 base not matched to a gene. Germline values: CDR1 ENHRY, CDR2 SYGVKD.

V and J are TRBV27 and TRBJ1-2; D is perhaps TRBD1 (5 bases). CDR3 length: 15 amino acids. In germline, CDR1 is MNHEY, CDR2 SMNVEV (reference sequence). The V gene lost 3 bases and the J gene lost 4 bases, with 15 bases spanning the gap. The CDR3 bases are TGTGCCAGCAGTTTTCAGGGAATAGGTGGCTATGGCTACACCTTC. Translating gives CASSFQGIGGYGYTF.

The chain is built from TRBV24-1 and TRBJ2-1; D is ambiguous. V was clipped by 4 bases and J by 2 bases, with 14 bases between them. CDR1 is KGHDR, CDR2 SFDVKD, per germline. CDR3 length: 16 residues. DNA of the CDR3: TGTGCCACCAGTGACTCCGTGGCGCGGACCTACAATGAGCAGTTCTTC. Translating gives CATSDSVARTYNEQFF.

The rearrangement joins TRBV24-1 to TRBJ2-2, with 9 nucleotides matching TRBD2. The length of the CDR3 is 16 residues. Germline assignment: CDR1 KGHDR and CDR2 SFDVKD. The V and J ends lost 5 bases and 3 bases, in that order; junction bases with no gene match: 6. The CDR3 loop reads CATSAPSGTHTGELFF. CDR3 coding DNA: TGTGCCACCAGTGCCCCTAGCGGGACCCACACCGGGGAGCTGTTTTTT.

This chain uses TRBV7-2 with TRBJ1-2; D gene ambiguous. Looked up from germline, CDR1 is SGHTA and CDR2 is FQGNSA. This CDR3 has 14 amino acids. V was pared by 1 base and J by 0 bases, with 6 bases between. The DNA for the CDR3 is TGTGCCAGCAGCTTAGACAGCTCTAACTATGGCTACACCTTC. Its translation is CASSLDSSNYGYTF. Combining the CDR3 with reference TRBV7-2 and TRBJ1-2 gives the whole variable domain GAGVSQSPSNKVTEKGKDVELRCDPISGHTALYWYRQSLGQGLEFLIYFQGNSAPDKSGLPSDRFSAERTGGSVSTLTIQRTQQEDSAVYLCASSLDSSNYGYTFGSGTRLTVV.

This clone was observed once. This chain links TRBV27 with TRBJ1-1; D remains ambiguous. Germline CDR1 MNHEY, CDR2 SMNVEV (reference sequence). Trimming cost V 3 bases and J 3 bases, with 8 bases left between them. CDR3 length equals 13 residues. The CDR3 region has the DNA TGTGCCAGCAGTTTTTACCGGGACACTGAAGCTTTCTTT. Protein sequence: CASSFYRDTEAFF.

The rearrangement joins TRBV5-6 to TRBJ2-3; 7 positions match TRBD2. Germline V gene sequence: CDR1 SGHDT, CDR2 YYEEEE. This CDR3 region has 17 residues. Trimming took 2 bases from V and 0 from J; bases not matched to a gene: 9. Written as DNA, the CDR3 is TGTGCCAGCAGCTTTCGGGCGGGAGTGGGTAGCACAGATACGCAGTATTTT. Translated: CASSFRAGVGSTDTQYF.

The rearrangement uses TRBV24-1 and TRBJ2-1, with D perhaps matching TRBD1 (6 bases). The CDR3 runs to 16 residues. V was shortened by 4 bases and J by 0 bases, with 12 bases between the two germline ends. Germline V gene sequence: CDR1 KGHDR, CDR2 SFDVKD. CDR3 in DNA: TGTGCCACCAGTGACCCGGGACACGTCTCCTACAATGAGCAGTTCTTC. Encoded protein: CATSDPGHVSYNEQFF.

The rearrangement uses TRBV6-1 and TRBJ2-3; weak D call: TRBD1 (7 bases). This CDR3 region has 16 residues. Looked up from germline, CDR1 is MNHNS and CDR2 is SASEGT. V lost 3 bases, J lost 2 bases, and 15 bases lay in between. CDR3 DNA sequence: TGTGCCAGCAGTGACCCACCAGGGGGGCACACAGATACGCAGTATTTT. This encodes CASSDPPGGHTDTQYF.

The genes are TRBV29-1 and TRBJ2-3; D might be TRBD2 (6 bases). Trimming removed 3 bases from V and 2 bases from J, with 18 bases in between. CDR3 length: 16 amino acids. Per germline, CDR1 SQVTM and CDR2 ANQGSEA. The CDR3 here is CSVEMGAGPNTDTQYF. CDR3 sequence (DNA): TGCAGCGTTGAGATGGGTGCGGGGCCTAACACAGATACGCAGTATTTT.

This chain joins TRBV14 and TRBJ2-1; possibly TRBD1 for D (6 bases). CDR3 size: 16 residues. CDR1 SGHDN and CDR2 FVKESK come from the germline V gene. Trimming stripped 5 bases from V and 1 base from J, with 15 bases between. CDR3 sequence (DNA): TGTGCCAGCAGCGAAACAGGGAGAACTTCCTACAATGAGCAGTTCTTC. Protein sequence: CASSETGRTSYNEQFF.

This clone has more than one count but fewer than ten. This chain connects TRBV6-5 to TRBJ1-2; weak D call: TRBD1 (5 bases). The CDR3 runs to 13 residues. V gave up 5 bases and J gave up 5 bases, with 12 bases separating them. The germline CDR1 and CDR2 sequences are MNHEY and SVGAGI. This CDR3 is CASSPAGLYGYTF. The CDR3, as DNA: TGTGCCAGCAGTCCAGCAGGGCTTTATGGCTACACCTTC.

This clone was seen only once. The genes are TRBV6-4 and TRBJ1-5; perhaps TRBD1 as D (5 bases). V was clipped by 4 bases and J by 6 bases, with 13 bases between them. The CDR3 runs to 14 residues. Germline-derived CDR1 and CDR2 are MRHNA and SNTAGT. The CDR3 loop reads CASSATLGGQPQHF. The DNA for the CDR3 is TGTGCCAGCAGTGCTACCCTGGGGGGTCAGCCCCAGCATTTT.

The CDR3 is CAISETIQDGYTF. In DNA, the CDR3 is TGTGCCATCAGTGAGACCATCCAGGATGGCTACACCTTC. The chain joins TRBV10-3 to TRBJ1-2; D unclear. This CDR3 has 13 residues. Trimming took off 2 bases at V and 6 bases at J, with 10 bases between the two ends. Per germline, CDR1 ENHRY and CDR2 SYGVKD.

The chain joins TRBV7-2 to TRBJ2-1; maybe TRBD2 (5 bases). Trimming stripped 4 bases from V and 15 bases from J, with 13 bases between. Germline loops: CDR1 SGHTA, CDR2 FQGNSA. The CDR3 spans 11 residues. This CDR3 is CASSSSASRFF. Written as DNA, the CDR3 is TGTGCCAGCAGCTCCAGTGCTAGCAGGTTCTTC.

The CDR3 reads CATSDGIGGSTDTQYF. DNA for the CDR3: TGTGCCACCAGTGATGGGATAGGGGGAAGCACAGATACGCAGTATTTT. The chain employs TRBV24-1 and TRBJ2-3; TRBD1 is a possible D gene (6 bases). Germline assignment: CDR1 KGHDR and CDR2 SFDVKD. V lost 3 bases and J 0 bases, leaving 12 bases between the germline ends. The CDR3 spans 16 residues.

This sequence joins TRBV29-1 and TRBJ2-1, with D possibly being TRBD2 (6 bases). CDR3 length equals 13 residues. Germline loops: CDR1 SQVTM, CDR2 ANQGSEA. Trimming cost V 5 bases and J 8 bases, with 16 bases left between them. This CDR3 is CSVTGGQWYEQFF. CDR3 sequence (DNA): TGCAGCGTTACCGGAGGGCAGTGGTATGAGCAGTTCTTC.

Here the CDR3 DNA reads TGCGCCAGCAGCTTGGCCGGGACAGGGTTTGGCTACACCTTC. It is translated as CASSLAGTGFGYTF. The V call is TRBV5-1, the J call TRBJ1-2; TRBD1 matches 9 bases. Trimming took 0 bases from V and 7 from J; bases not matched to a gene: 4. Per germline, CDR1 SGHRS and CDR2 YFSETQ. This CDR3 region has 14 residues.

The V gene is TRBV11-2, the J gene TRBJ2-1; 15 bases line up with TRBD2. With V trimmed by 2 bases and J by 6 bases, 11 bases remained unmatched. The CDR3 is 19 residues long. Looked up from germline, CDR1 is SGHAT and CDR2 is FQNNGV. The CDR3 sequence is CASSLSGWGLAGGSNEQFF. CDR3 DNA sequence: TGTGCCAGCAGCTTATCTGGGTGGGGACTAGCGGGAGGAAGCAATGAGCAGTTCTTC. The whole variable domain, filled in from reference TRBV11-2 and TRBJ2-1, reads EAGVAQSPRYKIIEKRQSVAFWCNPISGHATLYWYQQILGQGPKLLIQFQNNGVVDDSQLPKDRFSAERLKGVDSTLKIQPAKLEDSAVYLCASSLSGWGLAGGSNEQFFGPGTRLTVL.